Included here is one TCR beta chain sequence, with context. The sample is drawn from a study of human T cells and chemical hapten exposure. Study context: Per-sample TCR yield variability stemmed mainly from small pooled library volume differences.

TCRdb re-called the RACE reads with MiXCR, one entry per CDR3 protein. This table has 65,000 to 95,000 distinct CDR3 sequences, more than 6.5% appearing once. V shed 4 bases and J shed 0 bases, with 9 bases lying between them. CDR3 length equals 13 residues. The germline V gene has CDR1 SQVTM and CDR2 ANQGSEA. Noted time point: patch test 2, 6 weeks after DPC sensitization. Treatment denoted: therapeutic diphenylcyclopropenone sensitization with weekly scalp DPC. This clonotype originated in a woman aged 30 to 39 with alopecia areata. Some clones in this sample may be carry-over from other donors' samples. This specimen consisted of whole blood, obtained in connection with sensitization to the hapten diphenylcyclopropenone (DPC). This chain connects TRBV29-1 to TRBJ1-2; D is ambiguous. CDR3 bases: TGCAGCGTTGGTAATCGGGCTAACTATGGCTACACCTTC. It specifies CSVGNRANYGYTF.